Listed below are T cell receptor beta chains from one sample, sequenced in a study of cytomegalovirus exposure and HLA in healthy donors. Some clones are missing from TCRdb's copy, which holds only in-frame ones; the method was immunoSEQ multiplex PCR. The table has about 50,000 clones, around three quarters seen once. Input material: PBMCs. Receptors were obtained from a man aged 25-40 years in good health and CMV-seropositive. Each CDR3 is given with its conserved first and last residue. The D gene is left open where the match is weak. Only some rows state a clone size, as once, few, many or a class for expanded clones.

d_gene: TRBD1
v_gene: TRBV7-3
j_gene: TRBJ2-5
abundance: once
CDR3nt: TGTGCCAGCAGCCGGGACAGACAAGAGACCCAGTACTTC
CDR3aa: CASSRDRQETQYF

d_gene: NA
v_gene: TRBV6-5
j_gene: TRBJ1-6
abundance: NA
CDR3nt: TGTGCCACCCACCGTGACTCATTGAGTTCACCCCTCCACTTT
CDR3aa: CATHRDSLSSPLHF

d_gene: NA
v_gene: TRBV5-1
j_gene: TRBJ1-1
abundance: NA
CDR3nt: TGCGCCAGCAGCGGGGGGGGGAACACTGAAGCTTTCTTT
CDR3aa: CASSGGGNTEAFF

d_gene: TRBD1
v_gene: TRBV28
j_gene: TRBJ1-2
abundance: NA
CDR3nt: TGTGCCAGCAGCCCCGGGACAGGGACTAACTATGGCTACACCTTC
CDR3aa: CASSPGTGTNYGYTF

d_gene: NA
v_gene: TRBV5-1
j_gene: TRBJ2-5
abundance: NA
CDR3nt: TGCGCCAGCAGCTTTACACAAGAGACCCAGTACTTC
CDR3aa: CASSFTQETQYF

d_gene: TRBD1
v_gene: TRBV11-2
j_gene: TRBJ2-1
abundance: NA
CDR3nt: TGTGCCAGCAGCTTGGGACAGGGCCGCAATGAGCAGTTCTTC
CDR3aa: CASSLGQGRNEQFF

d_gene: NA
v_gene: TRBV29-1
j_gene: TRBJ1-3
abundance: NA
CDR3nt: TGCAGCGTCTCAGGGGTGGCAGGAAACACCATATATTTT
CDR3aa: CSVSGVAGNTIYF

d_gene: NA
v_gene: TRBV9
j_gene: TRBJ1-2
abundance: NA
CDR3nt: TGTGCCAGCAGCGCTCTAGAGCGGGGGTCTGGCTACACCTTC
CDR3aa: CASSALERGSGYTF

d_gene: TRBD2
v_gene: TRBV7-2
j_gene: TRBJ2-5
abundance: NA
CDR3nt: TGTGCCAGCAGCTTGGTGCGGCGGGGGGAGACCCAGTACTTC
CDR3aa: CASSLVRRGETQYF

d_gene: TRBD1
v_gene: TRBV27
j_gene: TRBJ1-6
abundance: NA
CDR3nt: TGTGCCAGCAGTTTATTAGGGGGCGCGGGTAAGTATAATTCACCCCTCCACTTT
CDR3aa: CASSLLGGAGKYNSPLHF

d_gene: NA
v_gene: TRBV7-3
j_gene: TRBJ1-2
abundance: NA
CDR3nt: TGTGCCAGCAGCTTAAGACACGACTGGGATGGGGGCCTAACCTTC
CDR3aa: CASSLRHDWDGGLTF

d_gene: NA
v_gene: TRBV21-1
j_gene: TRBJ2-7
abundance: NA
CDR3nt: TGTGCCAGCAGCAAAATCCTCGTCGGGATCTCCTACGAGCAGTACTTC
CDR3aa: CASSKILVGISYEQYF

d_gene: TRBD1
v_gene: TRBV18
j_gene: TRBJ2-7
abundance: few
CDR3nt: TGTGCCAGCTCACCTTATCGGGACAGCCACTACGAGCAGTACTTC
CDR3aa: CASSPYRDSHYEQYF

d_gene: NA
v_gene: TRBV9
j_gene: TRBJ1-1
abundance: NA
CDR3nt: TGTGCCAGCAGCGTCGGGGGTGGGTCTGAAGCTTTCTTT
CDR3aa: CASSVGGGSEAFF

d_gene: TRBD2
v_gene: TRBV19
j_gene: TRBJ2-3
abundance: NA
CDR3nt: TGTGCCAGTAGTCTCCGGCCATCGGGACTAGCGGGGACAGATACGCAGTATTTT
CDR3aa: CASSLRPSGLAGTDTQYF

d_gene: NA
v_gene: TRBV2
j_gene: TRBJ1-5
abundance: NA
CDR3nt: TGTGCCAGCACCGGACGGGACAATGGGCAGCCCCAGCATTTT
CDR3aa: CASTGRDNGQPQHF

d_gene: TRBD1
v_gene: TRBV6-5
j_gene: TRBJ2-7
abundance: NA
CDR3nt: TGTGCCACCCAGTTAGGACAGGGGACCTACGAGCAGTACTTC
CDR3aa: CATQLGQGTYEQYF

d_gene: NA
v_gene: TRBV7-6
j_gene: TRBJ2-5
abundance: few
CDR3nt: TGTGCCAGCAGCACCGTACAGGGTCCCCAAGAGACCCAGTACTTC
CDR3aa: CASSTVQGPQETQYF

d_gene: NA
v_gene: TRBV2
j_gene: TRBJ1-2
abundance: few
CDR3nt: TGTGCCAGCAGGGGAGACGAGTTGAATGGCTACACCTTC
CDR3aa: CASRGDELNGYTF

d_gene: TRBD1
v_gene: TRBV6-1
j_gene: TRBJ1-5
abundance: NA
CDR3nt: TGTGCCAGCAGTGAAGGGGACAGACCCGAGTATAGCAATCAGCCCCAGCATTTT
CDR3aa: CASSEGDRPEYSNQPQHF

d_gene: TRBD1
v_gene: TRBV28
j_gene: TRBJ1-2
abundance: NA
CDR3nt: TGTGCCAGCAGGCCCCGGGACAGACCCTTCGGCTACACCTTC
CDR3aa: CASRPRDRPFGYTF

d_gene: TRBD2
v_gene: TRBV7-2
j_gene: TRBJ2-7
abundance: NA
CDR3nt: TGTGCCAGCAGCGTAGGCGGGGGGGCCCCCTACGAGCAGTACTTC
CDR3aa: CASSVGGGAPYEQYF

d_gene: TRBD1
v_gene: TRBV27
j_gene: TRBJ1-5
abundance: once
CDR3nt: TGTGCCAGCAGACCAGGGGGGAGCAATCAGCCCCAGCATTTT
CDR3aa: CASRPGGSNQPQHF

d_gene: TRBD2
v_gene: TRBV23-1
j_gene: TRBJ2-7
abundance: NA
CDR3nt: TGCGCCAGCAGTCAACGCTCGGAGGGGAGGGTCCCACCCTACGAGCAGTACTTC
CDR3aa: CASSQRSEGRVPPYEQYF

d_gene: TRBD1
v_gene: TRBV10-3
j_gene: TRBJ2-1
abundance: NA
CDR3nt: TGTGCCATCAGTGAGTCGTGGGACAGTACCTACAATGAGCAGTTCTTC
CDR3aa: CAISESWDSTYNEQFF

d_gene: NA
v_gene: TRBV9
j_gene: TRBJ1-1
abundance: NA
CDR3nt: TGTGCCAGCAGCGTAGAGGCAGGGGTAAACACTGAAGCTTTCTTT
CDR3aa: CASSVEAGVNTEAFF

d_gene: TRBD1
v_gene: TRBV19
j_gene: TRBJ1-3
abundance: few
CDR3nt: TGTGCCAGTAGAACCGGGACAGGAGGGAGCACCATATATTTT
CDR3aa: CASRTGTGGSTIYF

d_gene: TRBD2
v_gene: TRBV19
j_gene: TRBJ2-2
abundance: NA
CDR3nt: TGTGCCAGTAGTACTAGCGGGGTGAACACCGGGGAGCTGTTTTTT
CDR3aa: CASSTSGVNTGELFF

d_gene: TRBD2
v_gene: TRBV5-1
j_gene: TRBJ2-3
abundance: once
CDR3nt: TGCGCCAGCAGCCCGGGGACTAGCGGACACACAGATACGCAGTATTTT
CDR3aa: CASSPGTSGHTDTQYF

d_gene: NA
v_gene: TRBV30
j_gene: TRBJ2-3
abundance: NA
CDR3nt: TGTGCCTGGAGACTTGGAGGGGACACAGATACGCAGTATTTT
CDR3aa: CAWRLGGDTDTQYF

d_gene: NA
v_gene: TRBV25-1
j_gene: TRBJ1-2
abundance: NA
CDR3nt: TGTGCCAGCAGCGAACTTTACTATGGCTACACCTTC
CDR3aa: CASSELYYGYTF

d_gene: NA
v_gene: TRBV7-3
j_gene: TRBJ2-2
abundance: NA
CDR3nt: TGTGCCAGCAGCTCAACGCTGGGACAACAGGGTCCCGGGGAGCTGTTTTTT
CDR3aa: CASSSTLGQQGPGELFF

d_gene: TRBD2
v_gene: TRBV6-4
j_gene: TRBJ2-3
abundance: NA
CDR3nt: TGTGCCAGCAGTGAAACTAGCGGGGGAACAGATACGCAGTATTTT
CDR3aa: CASSETSGGTDTQYF

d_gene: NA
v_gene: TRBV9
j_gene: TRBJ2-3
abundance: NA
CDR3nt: TGTGCCAGCAGCGTAGCGGAGGGACGGACAGATACGCAGTATTTT
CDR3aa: CASSVAEGRTDTQYF

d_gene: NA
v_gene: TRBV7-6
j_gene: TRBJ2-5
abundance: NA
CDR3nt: TGTGCCAGCAGCCGGGACTTCCGAGAGACCCAGTACTTC
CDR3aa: CASSRDFRETQYF

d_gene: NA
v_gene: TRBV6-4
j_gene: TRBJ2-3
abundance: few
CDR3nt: TGTGCCAGCAGTGAGGAGGGGGGGCCGGCAGATACGCAGTATTTT
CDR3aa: CASSEEGGPADTQYF

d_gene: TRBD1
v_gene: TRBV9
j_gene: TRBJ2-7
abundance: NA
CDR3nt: TGTGCCAGCAGCGTCGGGACAGGGATTGACTACGAGCAGTACTTC
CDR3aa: CASSVGTGIDYEQYF

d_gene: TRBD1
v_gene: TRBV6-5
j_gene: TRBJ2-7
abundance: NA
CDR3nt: TGTGCCAGCAGTTACTCAACTAGGGGGCTCTACGAGCAGTACTTC
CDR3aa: CASSYSTRGLYEQYF

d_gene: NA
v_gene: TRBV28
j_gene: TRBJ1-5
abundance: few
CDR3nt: TGTGCCAGCAGTTTATCTAGGGCAGGGGGCAATCAGCCCCAGCATTTT
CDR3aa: CASSLSRAGGNQPQHF

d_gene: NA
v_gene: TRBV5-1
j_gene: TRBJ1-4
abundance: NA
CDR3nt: TGCGCCAGCCAGAATAATGAAAAACTGTTTTTT
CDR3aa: CASQNNEKLFF

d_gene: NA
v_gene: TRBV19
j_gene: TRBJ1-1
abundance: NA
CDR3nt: TGTGCCAGTAGTAACCCGGCAGGGGCGAACACTGAAGCTTTCTTT
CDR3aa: CASSNPAGANTEAFF

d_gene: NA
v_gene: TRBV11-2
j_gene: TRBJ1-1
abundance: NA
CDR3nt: TGTGCCAGCAGCAATCCCGGGACTAACGTTTTAATGAACACTGAAGCTTTCTTT
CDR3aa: CASSNPGTNVLMNTEAFF

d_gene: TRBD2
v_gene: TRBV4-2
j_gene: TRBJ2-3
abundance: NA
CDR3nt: TGTGCCAGCAGCCCGTGGGATAGTAGCGGGGGGGAAGTAGATACGCAGTATTTT
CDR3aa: CASSPWDSSGGEVDTQYF

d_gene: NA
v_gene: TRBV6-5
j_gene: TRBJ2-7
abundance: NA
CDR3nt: TGTGCCAGCAGTTACGTAGGGGGCTACGAGCAGTACTTC
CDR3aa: CASSYVGGYEQYF

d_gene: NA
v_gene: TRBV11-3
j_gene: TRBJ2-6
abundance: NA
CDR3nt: TGTGCCAGCAGCCCGGGGGACTCTGGGGCCAACGTCCTGACTTTC
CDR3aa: CASSPGDSGANVLTF

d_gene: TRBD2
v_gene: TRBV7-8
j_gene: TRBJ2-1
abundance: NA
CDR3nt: TGTGCCAGCAGCTTAGATCGGGGGGGGAGTTGGAATGAGCAGTTCTTC
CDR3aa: CASSLDRGGSWNEQFF

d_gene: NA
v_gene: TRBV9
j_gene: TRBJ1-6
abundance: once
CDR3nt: TGTGCCAGCAGCGAGAGGGGGAGGGAGGGGTCACCCCTCCACTTT
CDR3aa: CASSERGREGSPLHF

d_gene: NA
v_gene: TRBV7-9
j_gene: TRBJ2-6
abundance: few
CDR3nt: TGTGCCAGCAGCCGCGTGACAGGGAGGTCCTCCGGGGCCAACGTCCTGACTTTC
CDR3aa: CASSRVTGRSSGANVLTF

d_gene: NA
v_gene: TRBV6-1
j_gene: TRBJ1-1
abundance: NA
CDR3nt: TGTGCCAGCCCTTATGGAGGGAGCACTGAAGCTTTCTTT
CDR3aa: CASPYGGSTEAFF

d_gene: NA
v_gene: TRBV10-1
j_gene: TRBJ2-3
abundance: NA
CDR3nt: TGCGCCAGCAACTCACGGGGCACAGATACGCAGTATTTT
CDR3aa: CASNSRGTDTQYF

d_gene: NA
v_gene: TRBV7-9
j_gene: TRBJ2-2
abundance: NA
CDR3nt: TGTGCCAGCAGCTTCTGGGGTAGCGGACGGACGAACACCGGGGAGCTGTTTTTT
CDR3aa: CASSFWGSGRTNTGELFF

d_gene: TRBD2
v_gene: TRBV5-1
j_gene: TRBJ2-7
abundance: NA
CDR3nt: TGCGCCAGCAGCTTGGTTTCAGGGCTAGCGGCCTACGAGCAGTACTTC
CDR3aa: CASSLVSGLAAYEQYF

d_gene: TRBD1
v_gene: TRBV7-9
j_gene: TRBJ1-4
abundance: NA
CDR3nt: TGTGCCAGCAGCCCAGGGGGCTACGGGGAAAAACTGTTTTTT
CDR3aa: CASSPGGYGEKLFF

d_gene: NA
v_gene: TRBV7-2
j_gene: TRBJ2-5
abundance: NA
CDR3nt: TGTGCCAGCAGCTTAGGGGGAAAACAGGCGCAAGAGACCCAGTACTTC
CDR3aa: CASSLGGKQAQETQYF

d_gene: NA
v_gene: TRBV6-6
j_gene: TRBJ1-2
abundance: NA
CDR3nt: TGTGCCAGCAGTTACTCTTACACAGGGCCCGATGGCTACACCTTC
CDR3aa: CASSYSYTGPDGYTF